A selection of T cell receptor beta chains follows, all from one sample in a study of cytotoxic CD8 clonotypes in ibrutinib-treated CLL. TCRdb's copy holds only in-frame clones and misses some; the assay was immunoSEQ multiplex PCR. Among 50,000 to 60,000 clones listed, 83% were seen once. The sample in question was PBMCs, obtained after 24 months of ibrutinib treatment. Receptors were obtained from a human donor with chronic lymphocytic leukemia. Both conserved end residues are trimmed from each CDR3.

CDR3 length: 15; V gene: TRBV27; J gene: TRBJ2-7; CDR3 protein: ASSRSGRVRLSYEQY
CDR3 length: 12; V gene: TRBV10-3; J gene: TRBJ2-7; CDR3 protein: AINRQGNTYEQY
CDR3 length: 14; V gene: TRBV11-3; J gene: TRBJ2-1; CDR3 protein: ASSLDGVGLYNEQF
CDR3 length: 16; V gene: TRBV15; J gene: TRBJ2-4; CDR3 protein: ATSRDILADLAKNIQY
CDR3 length: 8; V gene: TRBV20-1; J gene: TRBJ2-3; CDR3 protein: SAATDTQY
CDR3 length: 14; V gene: TRBV4-1; J gene: TRBJ2-3; CDR3 protein: ASSQALVNPTDTQY
CDR3 length: 12; V gene: TRBV5-6; J gene: TRBJ2-5; CDR3 protein: ASSRRRPQETQY
CDR3 length: 12; V gene: TRBV7-8; J gene: TRBJ1-5; CDR3 protein: ASSLGGALGPQH
CDR3 length: 10; V gene: TRBV10-1; J gene: TRBJ1-2; CDR3 protein: ASSDRGYGYT
CDR3 length: 14; V gene: TRBV19; J gene: TRBJ2-1; CDR3 protein: ASSIGRLAGAGEQF
CDR3 length: 12; V gene: TRBV6-6; J gene: TRBJ2-7; CDR3 protein: ASSYTRETYEQY
CDR3 length: 15; V gene: TRBV11-3; J gene: TRBJ2-1; CDR3 protein: ASSKTSGRVPLNEQF
CDR3 length: 8; V gene: TRBV20-1; J gene: TRBJ1-2; CDR3 protein: SARNYGYT
CDR3 length: 17; V gene: TRBV4-1; J gene: TRBJ2-7; CDR3 protein: ASSQGGLAQKVLSYEQY
CDR3 length: 14; V gene: TRBV27; J gene: TRBJ2-7; CDR3 protein: ASSLNVPVMRNEQY
CDR3 length: 12; V gene: TRBV2; J gene: TRBJ2-1; CDR3 protein: ASSVTGSYNEQF
CDR3 length: 14; V gene: TRBV19; J gene: TRBJ2-2; CDR3 protein: ASSSHRGHSAGELF
CDR3 length: 13; V gene: TRBV7-7; J gene: TRBJ2-2; CDR3 protein: ASSPGAGAAGELF
CDR3 length: 12; V gene: TRBV7-9; J gene: TRBJ1-1; CDR3 protein: ASSRDWGNTEAF
CDR3 length: 9; V gene: TRBV20-1; J gene: TRBJ1-1; CDR3 protein: SGTGGTEAF
CDR3 length: 14; V gene: TRBV5-6; J gene: TRBJ2-1; CDR3 protein: ASRHRASFNVNEQF
CDR3 length: 13; V gene: TRBV11-2; J gene: TRBJ2-5; CDR3 protein: ASSLGREFQETQY
CDR3 length: 10; V gene: TRBV18; J gene: TRBJ2-3; CDR3 protein: ASSSGSDTQY
CDR3 length: 12; V gene: TRBV15; J gene: TRBJ2-3; CDR3 protein: ATSRGGRDDTQY
CDR3 length: 12; V gene: TRBV27; J gene: TRBJ2-7; CDR3 protein: ASSRTSENYKQY
CDR3 length: 14; V gene: TRBV5-1; J gene: TRBJ2-3; CDR3 protein: ASSLGGTSGTDTQY
CDR3 length: 13; V gene: TRBV11-2; J gene: TRBJ2-5; CDR3 protein: ASSSGLGSRETQY
CDR3 length: 11; V gene: TRBV7-2; J gene: TRBJ2-7; CDR3 protein: ASSLGVRGEQY
CDR3 length: 12; V gene: TRBV18; J gene: TRBJ1-2; CDR3 protein: ASSPKAGGYGYT
CDR3 length: 12; V gene: TRBV23-1; J gene: TRBJ2-7; CDR3 protein: ASTPSAGRYEQY
CDR3 length: 14; V gene: TRBV29-1; J gene: TRBJ2-3; CDR3 protein: SVAHGRTPSTDTQY
CDR3 length: 15; V gene: TRBV27; J gene: TRBJ2-6; CDR3 protein: ASTPGLAGNGANVLT
CDR3 length: 13; V gene: TRBV19; J gene: TRBJ1-5; CDR3 protein: ASQRGSSSNQPQH
CDR3 length: 11; V gene: TRBV5-1; J gene: TRBJ1-1; CDR3 protein: ASSLATVAEAF
CDR3 length: 12; V gene: TRBV12-5; J gene: TRBJ1-3; CDR3 protein: ASGSSGGPNTIY
CDR3 length: 11; V gene: TRBV29-1; J gene: TRBJ2-4; CDR3 protein: SVRRDREGIQY
CDR3 length: 14; V gene: TRBV19; J gene: TRBJ1-2; CDR3 protein: ASSSPNTRGGYGYT
CDR3 length: 13; V gene: TRBV27; J gene: TRBJ2-1; CDR3 protein: ASSSGPRGHNEQF
CDR3 length: 13; V gene: TRBV5-4; J gene: TRBJ1-1; CDR3 protein: ASGSLETVNTEAF
CDR3 length: 14; V gene: TRBV14; J gene: TRBJ2-1; CDR3 protein: ASSQDKGLKYNEQF
CDR3 length: 11; V gene: TRBV6-5; J gene: TRBJ1-1; CDR3 protein: ASSDPSATEAF
CDR3 length: 13; V gene: TRBV9; J gene: TRBJ1-2; CDR3 protein: ASSVVAGTNYGYT
CDR3 length: 12; V gene: TRBV6-5; J gene: TRBJ1-1; CDR3 protein: ASRPTGGNTEAF
CDR3 length: 15; V gene: TRBV15; J gene: TRBJ1-3; CDR3 protein: ATSRDSGGFSGNTIY
CDR3 length: 12; V gene: TRBV28; J gene: TRBJ2-7; CDR3 protein: ASSPGLVPYEQY
CDR3 length: 12; V gene: TRBV27; J gene: TRBJ1-1; CDR3 protein: ASSLQGENTEAF
CDR3 length: 14; V gene: TRBV5-1; J gene: TRBJ2-7; CDR3 protein: ASSETGQRVSYEQY
CDR3 length: 13; V gene: TRBV2; J gene: TRBJ1-1; CDR3 protein: ASSGLDQGTQGAF
CDR3 length: 9; V gene: TRBV20-1; J gene: TRBJ2-3; CDR3 protein: SADRGNTQY
CDR3 length: 11; V gene: TRBV10-1; J gene: TRBJ2-7; CDR3 protein: ASSDGGRGEQY
CDR3 length: 16; V gene: TRBV9; J gene: TRBJ2-5; CDR3 protein: ASSSGLAASVVQETQY
CDR3 length: 13; V gene: TRBV14; J gene: TRBJ1-2; CDR3 protein: ASSQDLRTGWGYT
CDR3 length: 11; V gene: TRBV6-4; J gene: TRBJ1-4; CDR3 protein: ASSEQGGEKLF
CDR3 length: 14; V gene: TRBV9; J gene: TRBJ2-7; CDR3 protein: ASSVGQGTLSYEQY
CDR3 length: 15; V gene: TRBV5-4; J gene: TRBJ1-1; CDR3 protein: ASTSMNTGTGNTEAF
CDR3 length: 13; V gene: TRBV29-1; J gene: TRBJ2-1; CDR3 protein: SGFLEGGSYNEQF
CDR3 length: 11; V gene: TRBV18; J gene: TRBJ2-7; CDR3 protein: ASSPPGFYEQY
CDR3 length: 14; V gene: TRBV30; J gene: TRBJ1-1; CDR3 protein: AWVPPLGQKNTEAF
CDR3 length: 11; V gene: TRBV29-1; J gene: TRBJ2-7; CDR3 protein: SAFGTGFHEQY
CDR3 length: 13; V gene: TRBV19; J gene: TRBJ1-4; CDR3 protein: ASSIGVGANEKLF